Here is one T cell receptor beta chain with its context. Its antigen is unidentified. The data originate from a study of CD8+ T cells in alopecia areata. Whole-study context: Oral tofacitinib (5 to 10 mg twice daily) was administered to treated patients. The study, taken as a whole, reports: Across lesional scalp, and particularly alopecia totalis/universalis, clonality surpassed that of normal scalp. For baseline CD8+ expansion, any link to response stays uncertain with one nonresponder. Among the top 100, expanded CD8+ clones, as well as scalp clonality, were significantly decreased by tofacitinib.

As for treatment: oral pan-JAK inhibitor, 5-10 mg twice daily. RNA extraction and reverse transcription yielded cDNA as sequencing template. Profiling relied on immunoSEQ multiplex PCR, and the TCRdb table lists in-frame clones only, not all of them. Here the sample spans 150,000 or so clones, 58% being singletons. This CDR3 contains 11 residues. The V gene's germline CDR1 is SEHNR and CDR2 FQNEAQ (reference sequence). V lost 5 bases and J lost 0, with 2 bases in between. Sequenced here: CD4+ T cells sorted from blood, sampled at approximately week 56, from a patient treated with tofacitinib. This rearrangement joins TRBV7-9 to TRBJ2-7; D uncertain. This TCR derives from a human donor with alopecia areata. This CDR3 reads CASSNSYEQYF. The CDR3, as DNA: TGTGCCAGCAGCAACTCCTACGAGCAGTACTTC.